These 8 T cell receptor beta chains originate from one sample sequenced in a study of regulatory T cells in long-lasting Graves disease (dated by TCRdb to about 2021). The library was obtained by multiplex PCR. The instrument was an Illumina HiSeq 4000. iRepertoire HTBI primers and Arm-PCR amplification of CDR3 regions were used to construct TCR beta libraries. Using fastp at Q25 and MiXCR, TCRdb reprocessed the public reads and kept productive beta chains. Records with the same CDR3 protein are collapsed into one entry carrying the most frequent genes and DNA. In all, the sample holds 420,000 or so distinct CDR3 sequences, and about 16% of those were seen once. The leading ten clones occupy about 23% of the sample. Explained via the paper, the time point label denotes: newly diagnosed GD, antithyroid drugs for less than 3 months. For both TCR sequencing and RNA sequencing, RNA was extracted from PBMCs using TRIzol.

These data were also filed under a second study, of T cells in Graves' hyperthyroidism and ophthalmopathy.

The starting material was peripheral blood mononuclear cells (PBMCs), obtained at new diagnosis, from a patient treated with antithyroid drugs. The receptors derive from a woman younger than 35 with Graves disease. Donor details come from another sample of the same person, matched by shared clones.

DNA for the CDR3: TGTGCCAGCAGGCGGCTAGCGGGAGGGCCGGGCAATGAGCAGTTCTTC. Protein product: CASRRLAGGPGNEQFF. This chain uses TRBV6-2 or TRBV6-3 with TRBJ2-1; 12 bases align to TRBD2. V was pared by 6 bases and J by 6 bases, with 9 bases of the junction left unmatched. Per the germline V gene, CDR1 is MNHEY and CDR2 is SVGEGT. The CDR3 has 16 amino acids.

This rearrangement joins TRBV29-1 to TRBJ2-7; D is tentatively TRBD1 or TRBD2 (6 bases each). Germline CDR1 is SQVTM and CDR2 is ANQGSEA. The ends were cut back, 6 bases at V and 4 bases at J, with 16 bases in the middle. CDR3 size: 13 residues. The CDR3 reads CSVSRGQVYEQYF. CDR3 sequence (DNA): TGCAGCGTGTCCCGGGGGCAGGTATACGAGCAGTACTTC.

This clonotype was found many times. The chain carries TRBV27 and TRBJ2-1; possible D gene TRBD1, 6 bases. Trimming removed 8 bases at V and 4 bases at J, with 9 bases between. CDR1 and CDR2 (germline): MNHEY, SMNVEV (reference sequence). This CDR3 contains 12 residues. The CDR3 DNA sequence: TGTGCCAGCGGCAGGGGATACAATGAGCAGTTCTTC. It translates to CASGRGYNEQFF.

This clonotype was counted at least ten times. This rearrangement joins TRBV2 to TRBJ2-1; tentative D call: TRBD2 (5 bases). Germline-derived CDR1 and CDR2 are SNHLY and FYNNEI. V was shortened by 8 bases and J by 7 bases, with 21 bases between the two germline ends. This CDR3 is built from 15 residues. The DNA for the CDR3 is TGTGCCAGCGGAATTGGGAGAAGGCGCCTAAATGAGCAGTTCTTC. Amino acids: CASGIGRRRLNEQFF.

The V call is TRBV6-2 or TRBV6-3, the J call TRBJ2-5; TRBD1 is a possible D gene (6 bases). Per the germline V gene, CDR1 is MNHEY and CDR2 is SVGEGT. V was pared by 5 bases and J by 4 bases, with 11 bases between. The CDR3 runs to 13 residues. This CDR3 reads CASSGGTRETQYF. The CDR3 DNA reads as TGTGCCAGCAGTGGTGGGACACGAGAGACCCAGTACTTC.

Worth noting for this clonotype: A much bigger clone sits one base away, suggesting this may be a read error. The chain uses TRBV27 and TRBJ1-1, with TRBD1 matching over 9 bases. The germline gives CDR1 MNHEY, CDR2 SMNVEV (reference sequence). The CDR3 sequence is 14 residues long. The CDR3 spells CVSSLDRGNTEAFF. CDR3 nucleotides: TGTGTCAGCAGCCTGGACAGGGGGAACACTGAAGCTTTCTTT.

This clonotype was found a few times. The chain has TRBV7-3 and TRBJ2-5, with D tentatively TRBD1 (6 bases). The CDR3 runs to 14 residues. The germline CDR1 and CDR2 sequences are SGHTA and FQGTGA. V shed 5 bases and J shed 2 bases, with 12 bases lying between them. The CDR3 spells CASSTSGEQETQYF. CDR3 DNA: TGTGCCAGCAGCACATCAGGGGAACAAGAGACCCAGTACTTC.

This clonotype was recorded many times. The chain combines TRBV6-2 or TRBV6-3 with TRBJ2-1; D may match TRBD1 or TRBD2 (5 bases each). This CDR3 region has 14 residues. The germline CDR1 and CDR2 sequences are MNHEY and SVGEGT. Between the trimmed V and J ends, which lost 8 bases and 4 bases, there was a span of 15 bases. This CDR3 reads CASLGQGGYNEQFF. CDR3 DNA: TGTGCCAGCCTGGGGCAGGGCGGGTACAATGAGCAGTTCTTC.